This T cell receptor (beta chain) derives from a study of Graves' ophthalmopathy and Graves' hyperthyroidism. Other autoimmune diseases, uncontrolled infections, pregnancy or lactation excluded patients from enrollment. Symptoms, serum thyroxine and TRAb, thyroid ultrasound, and orbital computed tomography formed the diagnostic basis. Scientists amplified the TCR beta CDR3 regions from RNA transcripts. Scientists carried out first-round RT-PCR using HTBI primers and then a second-round multiplex PCR. MiXCR was run by TCRdb on the multiplex PCR reads, yielding one entry per CDR3 protein. The profile shows 450,000 to 600,000 distinct CDR3 sequences, 35% to 45% of them singletons. Turning to this clonotype: Its antigen is unknown.

Trimming removed 0 bases from V and 5 bases from J, with 13 bases in between. This CDR3 region has 16 residues. Per the germline V gene, CDR1 is MNHNY and CDR2 is SVGAGI (reference sequence). Findings and caveats of the study: Ophthalmopathy cases were distinguished from stable hyperthyroidism by a 13-signature model, reaching around 90% sensitivity and around 80% specificity. In blood, most expanded thyroid clonotypes above 0.001 frequency were also detected.

The gene calls are TRBV6-6 and TRBJ1-4; D is unclear. The TCR was taken from an adult man with Graves' hyperthyroidism. The source material was peripheral blood or thyroid tissue (not recorded which). The CDR3 nucleotides are TGTGCCAGCAGTTACTCGGACTCCTTGGGAAATGAAAAACTGTTTTTT. This sequence encodes CASSYSDSLGNEKLFF.